These 28 T cell receptor beta chains came from one sample sequenced in a study of blood T cell repertoires in COVID-19. This table comes from immunoSEQ multiplex PCR, and its TCRdb copy is limited to in-frame clones, with some not included. The repertoire includes 300,000 to 350,000 clones, about 88% of them detected once, and roughly 1% sits in the top ten. The sequenced sample was PBMCs or T cells enriched from blood (not recorded which). These receptors were obtained from a woman aged 25 to 39 who had recovered from COVID-19.

The V gene is TRBV5-8, the J gene TRBJ1-5; D remains unclear. V dropped 1 base and J dropped 11 bases, with 13 bases sitting between them. The CDR3 has 13 amino acids. The germline V gene has CDR1 SGHTS and CDR2 YDEGEE. The CDR3 reads CASSLYEYGTQHF. The CDR3 DNA reads as TGTGCCAGCAGCTTGTATGAGTACGGGACCCAGCATTTT.

The chain uses TRBV30 and TRBJ2-7; 7 bases are a match to TRBD1. There are 15 residues in the CDR3. CDR1 is GTSNPN and CDR2 is SVGIG in the germline V gene (reference sequence). Trimming removed 3 bases from V and 1 base from J; junction bases left unmatched: 9. The CDR3 region is CAWRPDRPTSYEQYF. The CDR3 region has the DNA TGTGCCTGGAGACCGGACAGGCCGACTTCCTACGAGCAGTACTTC.

V and J are TRBV27 and TRBJ1-5; TRBD1 might be the D (6 bases). Germline V gene sequence: CDR1 MNHEY, CDR2 SMNVEV (reference sequence). This CDR3 contains 15 residues. Trimming took 0 bases from V and 3 from J, leaving 9 bases between them. CDR3 nucleotides: TGTGCCAGCAGTTTATCGTGGGGGCACAATCAGCCCCAGCATTTT. Its translation: CASSLSWGHNQPQHF.

This clone is a singleton in its sample. The chain uses TRBV7-8 and TRBJ2-3; possibly TRBD1 for D (6 bases). The germline V gene has CDR1 SGHVS and CDR2 FQNEAQ. Trimming removed 0 bases from V and 1 base from J, with 14 bases in between. This CDR3 has 17 residues. The CDR3 nucleotides read TGTGCCAGCAGCTTAGCCGGGACACCGACGGGCACAGATACGCAGTATTTT. It yields the protein CASSLAGTPTGTDTQYF.

The chain combines TRBV13 with TRBJ2-1, with TRBD1 as a possible D gene (6 bases). The CDR3 extends over 15 amino acids. The V end was cut by 3 bases, the J end by 7 bases, with 16 bases between. Germline V gene sequence: CDR1 PRHDT, CDR2 FYEKMQ (reference sequence). The DNA of the CDR3 is TGTGCCAGCAGCTTGGGACATCGGGGTCAGAATGAGCAGTTCTTC. Encoded protein: CASSLGHRGQNEQFF.

The chain is built from TRBV2 and TRBJ2-7, with TRBD1 as a possible D gene (5 bases). The CDR3 loop spans 13 amino acids. The V and J ends lost 3 bases and 5 bases respectively, with 11 bases between them. Looked up from germline, CDR1 is SNHLY and CDR2 is FYNNEI. CDR3 in DNA: TGTGCCAGCAGTGAGCACAGGAGCGACGAGCAGTACTTC. Protein sequence: CASSEHRSDEQYF.

The rearrangement joins TRBV15 to TRBJ1-1; possibly TRBD1 for D (5 bases). CDR3 length: 16 residues. Trimming left V 1 base short and J 1 base short, with 13 bases between. Per germline, CDR1 LNHNV and CDR2 YYDKDF (reference sequence). CDR3 loop: CATSRAQGRGNTEAFF. CDR3 nucleotide sequence: TGTGCCACCAGCAGAGCCCAGGGAAGAGGGAACACTGAAGCTTTCTTT.

The V gene is TRBV3-1 (or the pseudogene TRBV3-2), the J gene TRBJ2-1; D gene unclear. Trimming cost V 6 bases and J 6 bases, with 9 bases left between them. Germline lookup yields CDR1 LGHDT and CDR2 YNNKEL (reference sequence). The CDR3 loop spans 12 amino acids. The CDR3 protein is CASRRLGNEQFF. The DNA for the CDR3 is TGTGCCAGCAGGAGGCTAGGCAATGAGCAGTTCTTC.

Of note for this clone: The junction departs from germline at one end; a sequencing error may be responsible. The sample carries other DNA sequences with the same CDR3. This chain joins TRBV11-2 and TRBJ2-7; 9 bases are a match to TRBD1. The CDR3 totals 16 residues. Germline loops: CDR1 SGHAT, CDR2 FQNNGV. This CDR3 is CASSPSFSGTGYEQYF. CDR3 bases: TGTGCTAGCAGCCCCTCCTTTTCGGGGACAGGGTACGAGCAGTACTTC.

This clone was observed a single time. The V and J genes are TRBV12-3 or TRBV12-4 and TRBJ2-5; D unresolved. This CDR3 comprises 12 residues. V lost 5 bases and J 4 bases, leaving 8 bases between the germline ends. The DNA for the CDR3 is TGTGCCAGCAGTCCGTGGGCAGAGACCCAGTACTTC. It yields the protein CASSPWAETQYF.

This chain connects TRBV5-4 to TRBJ1-1, with D unresolved. Per germline, CDR1 SGHNT and CDR2 YYREEE (reference sequence). The CDR3 length is 15 residues. The germline V and J ends were trimmed by 1 base and 1 base, with 11 bases remaining between them. Here the CDR3 reads CASSLRLQTNTEAFF. Here the CDR3 DNA reads TGTGCCAGCAGCTTGCGGTTACAGACGAACACTGAAGCTTTCTTT. Filled out from reference TRBV5-4 and TRBJ1-1, the complete variable domain reads ETGVTQSPTHLIKTRGQQVTLRCSSQSGHNTVSWYQQALGQGPQFIFQYYREEENGRGNFPPRFSGLQFPNYSSELNVNALELDDSALYLCASSLRLQTNTEAFFGQGTRLTVV.

The table lists this clone with a count of one. The chain has TRBV28 and TRBJ2-7, with D perhaps matching TRBD1 (6 bases). CDR1 and CDR2 from the germline V gene are MDHEN and SYDVKM. Trimming took 5 bases from V and 7 from J, leaving 15 bases between them. The CDR3 is 13 residues long. The CDR3 DNA reads TGTGCCAGCAGTCCCCCAGCCAGGGGTGAGCAGTACTTC. Its protein product is CASSPPARGEQYF. The variable domain in full, with the rest retrieved from reference TRBV28 and TRBJ2-7, is DVKVTQSSRYLVKRTGEKVFLECVQDMDHENMFWYRQDPGLGLRLIYFSYDVKMKEKGDIPEGYSVSREKKERFSLILESASTNQTSMYLCASSPPARGEQYFGPGTRLTVT.

This chain connects TRBV3-1 (or the pseudogene TRBV3-2) to TRBJ2-1, with TRBD1 as a possible D gene (7 bases). In germline, CDR1 is LGHDT, CDR2 YNNKEL (reference sequence). The CDR3 is 14 residues long. Trimming removed 1 base at V and 9 bases at J, with 13 bases between. The CDR3 loop is CASSQVEGAGEQFF. DNA of the CDR3: TGTGCCAGCAGCCAAGTGGAGGGGGCGGGTGAGCAGTTCTTC.

Details on this clone: In the same sample, other DNA sequences code for this CDR3. The rearrangement uses TRBV28 and TRBJ2-5; 7 positions match TRBD1. The CDR3 runs 12 residues. Germline values: CDR1 MDHEN, CDR2 SYDVKM. V was pared by 9 bases and J by 3 bases, with 4 bases of the junction left unmatched. The CDR3 DNA follows: TGTGCCAGTCGACAGGGAAAAGAGACCCAGTACTTC. This sequence encodes CASRQGKETQYF.

This chain uses TRBV19 with TRBJ2-7, with TRBD1 matching 8 bases. V lost 3 bases and J lost 5; bases outside the gene matches: 9. This CDR3 is built from 15 residues. Germline V lookup: CDR1 LNHDA, CDR2 SQIVND (reference sequence). This chain's CDR3 is CASSIDRTGTDEQYF. CDR3 sequence (DNA): TGTGCCAGTAGTATTGACCGGACAGGGACCGACGAGCAGTACTTC.

The V call is TRBV2, the J call TRBJ2-5, with unresolved D. CDR1 SNHLY and CDR2 FYNNEI come from the germline V gene. This CDR3 contains 11 residues. Trimming cost V 7 bases and J 2 bases, with 5 bases left between them. The CDR3 DNA follows: TGTGCCAGCACCCCACAAGAGACCCAGTACTTC. Its protein is CASTPQETQYF.

The chain combines TRBV13 with TRBJ1-1, with 12 bases fitting TRBD1. The germline V gene encodes CDR1 PRHDT and CDR2 FYEKMQ (reference sequence). V lost 3 bases to trimming and J lost 4 bases; unmatched junction nucleotides: 9. The CDR3 is 17 residues long. CDR3 region: CASSFRDRGLHSTEAFF. The DNA of the CDR3 is TGTGCCAGCAGCTTCCGGGACAGGGGGCTCCATAGCACTGAAGCTTTCTTT. Drawing the rest from reference TRBV13 and TRBJ1-1, the complete variable domain is AAGVIQSPRHLIKEKRETATLKCYPIPRHDTVYWYQQGPGQDPQFLISFYEKMQSDKGSIPDRFSAQQFSDYHSELNMSSLELGDSALYFCASSFRDRGLHSTEAFFGQGTRLTVV.

The rearrangement uses TRBV28 and TRBJ1-1; 10 bases map to TRBD1. With 10 bases clipped from V and 3 bases from J, the junction kept 8 bases outside the gene matches. This CDR3 is 14 amino acids long. Germline values: CDR1 MDHEN, CDR2 SYDVKM. CDR3 in DNA: TGTGCCACGACAGGGGGCCGGGTGGACACTGAAGCTTTCTTT. As protein: CATTGGRVDTEAFF.

This clone was recorded only once. The chain carries TRBV28 and TRBJ2-7; D not resolved. Germline CDR1 MDHEN, CDR2 SYDVKM. The length of the CDR3 is 14 residues. V was clipped by 3 bases and J by 1 base, with 10 bases between them. CDR3 protein: CASSFVGPSYEQYF. The CDR3 DNA reads as TGTGCCAGCAGTTTCGTGGGCCCATCCTACGAGCAGTACTTC.

This chain joins TRBV6-2 or TRBV6-3 and TRBJ1-2; D uncertain. This CDR3 comprises 13 residues. V shed 2 bases and J shed 3 bases, with 7 bases lying between them. CDR1 is MNHEY, CDR2 SVGEGT, per germline. This CDR3 reads CASSYNRDYGYTF. The CDR3 DNA follows: TGTGCCAGCAGTTACAATCGGGACTATGGCTACACCTTC.

This clone occurred once. The chain carries TRBV24-1 and TRBJ2-7, with a tentative D call TRBD1 (6 bases). Germline V gene sequence: CDR1 KGHDR, CDR2 SFDVKD. Trimming removed 2 bases from V and 4 bases from J, with 17 bases in between. The CDR3 has 16 residues. The CDR3 spells CATSDSSRQDLYEQYF. The CDR3 region has the DNA TGTGCCACCAGTGATTCCTCAAGACAGGACCTATACGAGCAGTACTTC.

This chain connects TRBV30 to TRBJ1-3, with no clear D. There are 14 residues in the CDR3. CDR1 GTSNPN and CDR2 SVGIG come from the germline V gene (reference sequence). Deletions cut 2 bases from V and 0 bases from J, with 8 bases between. The CDR3: CAWSLQSSGNTIYF. The CDR3 DNA is TGTGCCTGGAGTCTGCAGTCCTCTGGAAACACCATATATTTT.

V usage is TRBV5-5 and J usage is TRBJ1-1; 12 bases are a match to TRBD1. The CDR3 runs 15 residues. CDR1 is SGHKS and CDR2 is YYEKEE in the germline V gene (reference sequence). V lost 4 bases and J lost 4; bases outside the gene matches: 5. The CDR3 loop is CASSPGQGAGTEAFF. The CDR3 coding sequence is TGTGCCAGCAGCCCGGGACAGGGGGCTGGCACTGAAGCTTTCTTT.

Here the CDR3 reads CASSTYGGGEQYF. DNA of the CDR3: TGTGCCAGCAGCACATATGGTGGGGGGGAGCAGTACTTC. V gene TRBV12-3 or TRBV12-4 combines with J gene TRBJ2-7, with D possibly being TRBD2 (6 bases). Trimming took 6 bases from V and 7 from J, leaving 16 bases between them. The CDR3 extends over 13 amino acids.

V is TRBV5-1 and J is TRBJ1-4, with D hard to call. Germline-derived CDR1 and CDR2 are SGHRS and YFSETQ. The V gene lost 0 bases and the J gene lost 0 bases, with 6 bases spanning the gap. The CDR3 contains 15 residues. CDR3 region: CASSLVGATNEKLFF. For the CDR3, the DNA is TGCGCCAGCAGCTTGGTGGGAGCAACTAATGAAAAACTGTTTTTT.

The chain is built from TRBV7-7 and TRBJ1-3, with D unclear. In germline, CDR1 is SSHAT, CDR2 FNYEAQ (reference sequence). Trimming pared 5 bases from V and 4 bases from J, leaving 9 bases between. This CDR3 spans 13 amino acids. CDR3 amino acids: CASSPGLGNTIYF. CDR3 DNA sequence: TGTGCCAGCAGCCCCGGACTGGGAAACACCATATATTTT.

The chain joins TRBV2 to TRBJ1-6; weak D call: TRBD1 (6 bases). Germline V CDR1 and CDR2: SNHLY, FYNNEI. The V and J ends lost 8 bases and 7 bases respectively, with 15 bases between them. The CDR3 extends over 14 amino acids. The CDR3 loop is CASWGQVGNSPLHF. The CDR3 DNA follows: TGTGCCAGCTGGGGGCAGGTCGGCAATTCACCCCTCCACTTT.

This clone was recorded once. This sequence joins TRBV5-1 and TRBJ2-3; unclear D gene. The CDR3 has 16 residues. Trimming pared 6 bases from V and 1 base from J, leaving 18 bases between. Looked up from germline, CDR1 is SGHRS and CDR2 is YFSETQ. In DNA form, the CDR3 reads TGCGCCAGCACCCAGGCAACCACCACCGGCACAGATACGCAGTATTTT. Amino acids: CASTQATTTGTDTQYF.